The 17 T cell receptor beta chains listed next were all sequenced from one sample in a study of blood T cell repertoires in COVID-19. Data came from immunoSEQ multiplex PCR; TCRdb stores just in-frame clones and leaves some out. The table includes about 180,000 clones, 81% detected once. Sequences were obtained from PBMCs or T cells enriched from blood (not recorded which). These receptors were taken from a woman aged 40 to 50 with acute COVID-19.

This clone was seen only once. The chain links TRBV10-1 to TRBJ1-1, with a possible D match to TRBD1 (6 bases). V shed 2 bases and J shed 4 bases, with 11 bases lying between them. This CDR3 region has 14 residues. CDR1 and CDR2 from the germline V gene are WNHNN and SYGVQD (reference sequence). The CDR3 is CASSEGGPGTEAFF. The CDR3 DNA reads TGCGCCAGCAGTGAGGGGGGCCCAGGCACTGAAGCTTTCTTT.

This chain links TRBV3-1 (or the pseudogene TRBV3-2) with TRBJ2-2, with D tentatively TRBD2 (6 bases). The CDR3 is 14 residues long. Trimming shortened V by 3 bases and J by 5 bases, and 10 bases separated the two germline ends. Germline V gives CDR1 LGHDT, CDR2 YNNKEL (reference sequence). CDR3: CASSHYRGTGELFF. CDR3 sequence (DNA): TGTGCCAGCAGCCACTACCGGGGGACCGGGGAGCTGTTTTTT.

The V call is TRBV10-3, the J call TRBJ1-1, with 9 nucleotides matching TRBD1. Losses at the gene ends were 3 bases for V and 3 bases for J; bases not matched to a gene: 17. Germline V CDR1 and CDR2: ENHRY, SYGVKD. The CDR3 has 19 amino acids. Here the CDR3 DNA reads TGTGCCATCAGTGACCGTTCGACAGGGGGTTTCGGATCGGACACTGAAGCTTTCTTT. It translates to CAISDRSTGGFGSDTEAFF.

This sequence joins TRBV9 and TRBJ2-3; 11 nucleotides match TRBD2. Germline V gene sequence: CDR1 SGDLS, CDR2 YYNGEE. V lost 0 bases to trimming and J lost 5 bases; unmatched junction nucleotides: 2. There are 15 residues in the CDR3. CDR3 region: CASSVGLAGRDTQYF. The DNA for the CDR3 is TGTGCCAGCAGCGTAGGACTAGCGGGACGAGATACGCAGTATTTT.

The chain employs TRBV5-1 and TRBJ2-2, with TRBD2 matching 9 bases. V was clipped by 5 bases and J by 4 bases; unmatched bases: 9. The CDR3 loop spans 16 amino acids. CDR1 is SGHRS and CDR2 is YFSETQ in the germline V gene. The CDR3 region has the DNA TGCGCCAGCAGAACCCAGGGACTAGCAGGCACCGGGGAGCTGTTTTTT. Translated, it gives CASRTQGLAGTGELFF. Using reference TRBV5-1 and TRBJ2-2 for the parts outside the CDR3, the full variable domain is KAGVTQTPRYLIKTRGQQVTLSCSPISGHRSVSWYQQTPGQGLQFLFEYFSETQRNKGNFPGRFSGRQFSNSRSEMNVSTLELGDSALYLCASRTQGLAGTGELFFGEGSRLTVL.

This chain joins TRBV10-3 and TRBJ1-1; D gene unclear. Trimming removed 4 bases at V and 6 bases at J, with 12 bases between. Germline V gene data show CDR1 as ENHRY and CDR2 as SYGVKD. The CDR3 runs 13 residues. DNA for the CDR3: TGTGCCATCAGTGCGGTGAGCGGGGCTGAAGCTTTCTTT. Protein: CAISAVSGAEAFF.

This clone was seen a few times. CDR3 sequence reads: CASSLLGQPQHF. CDR3 bases: TGTGCCAGCAGTTTACTCGGTCAGCCCCAGCATTTT. This chain joins TRBV28 and TRBJ1-5; D not certain. V was trimmed by 2 bases and J by 6 bases, leaving 5 bases between them. The CDR3 runs to 12 residues. Germline V gives CDR1 MDHEN, CDR2 SYDVKM.

The chain uses TRBV5-1 and TRBJ1-2; 8 bases map to TRBD1. The V segment lost 4 bases and the J segment 6 bases; nucleotides outside the gene matches: 8. The CDR3 is 14 residues long. Germline V gene lookup returns CDR1 SGHRS and CDR2 YFSETQ. The CDR3 protein is CASSGRGLRDGYTF. The CDR3 bases are TGCGCCAGCAGCGGCAGGGGGCTCCGGGATGGCTACACCTTC.

The V call is TRBV28, the J call TRBJ2-1; possible D gene TRBD2, 6 bases. The CDR3 has 14 residues. With 7 bases removed from V and 6 bases from J, the gap between germline ends came to 16 bases. Germline V gene data show CDR1 as MDHEN and CDR2 as SYDVKM. The CDR3 region has the DNA TGTGCCAGCACTAGAACTAGCCTGTCCAATGAGCAGTTCTTC. This codes for CASTRTSLSNEQFF. Drawing the rest from reference TRBV28 and TRBJ2-1, the complete variable domain is DVKVTQSSRYLVKRTGEKVFLECVQDMDHENMFWYRQDPGLGLRLIYFSYDVKMKEKGDIPEGYSVSREKKERFSLILESASTNQTSMYLCASTRTSLSNEQFFGPGTRLTVL.

This clone was found a few times. The V call is TRBV19, the J call TRBJ1-1; 7 bases agree with TRBD1. Germline values: CDR1 LNHDA, CDR2 SQIVND (reference sequence). Trimming removed 5 bases from V and 5 bases from J; junction bases left unmatched: 14. The CDR3 has 16 amino acids. CDR3 DNA sequence: TGTGCCAGTAGTCTAAGCACAGGGGACTGGGGAACTGAAGCTTTCTTT. This gives the protein CASSLSTGDWGTEAFF.

The chain couples TRBV4-2 to TRBJ1-2, with D possibly TRBD1 on 5 matching bases. Germline values: CDR1 LGHNA, CDR2 YNFKEQ. Deletions cut 0 bases from V and 8 bases from J, with 10 bases between. The CDR3 contains 13 residues. This CDR3 reads CASSQDREGGYTF. The CDR3 bases are TGTGCCAGCAGCCAAGATAGGGAGGGGGGCTACACCTTC.

This CDR3 is CASSKRDFSSTDTQYF. CDR3 DNA sequence: TGCGCCAGCAGTAAGCGGGATTTTTCAAGCACAGATACGCAGTATTTT. The rearrangement uses TRBV10-1 and TRBJ2-3; 7 bases fit TRBD2. The CDR3 covers 16 residues. The trim removed 5 bases at V and 0 bases at J, leaving 8 bases unmatched. Germline assignment: CDR1 WNHNN and CDR2 SYGVQD (reference sequence).

This chain connects TRBV3-1 (or the pseudogene TRBV3-2) to TRBJ2-2; 11 bases are a match to TRBD2. The ends lost 5 bases at V and 4 bases at J; junction bases unmatched: 6. The CDR3 has 16 amino acids. Germline-derived CDR1 and CDR2 are LGHDT and YNNKEL (reference sequence). CDR3 bases: TGTGCCAGCAGCTCTATAGCGGGAGGGCCCACCGGGGAGCTGTTTTTT. Amino acid sequence: CASSSIAGGPTGELFF.

The chain recombines TRBV5-1 with TRBJ1-3; D perhaps matches TRBD1 (6 bases). CDR3 length: 16 amino acids. Trimming took 4 bases from V and 4 from J, leaving 18 bases between them. Germline CDR1 is SGHRS and CDR2 is YFSETQ. The CDR3 coding sequence is TGCGCCAGCAGCGCCGAGGGGGACGTCCTCGGAAACACCATATATTTT. The encoded protein is CASSAEGDVLGNTIYF.

The rearrangement links TRBV28 to TRBJ2-4; maybe TRBD2 (5 bases). This CDR3 contains 20 residues. V lost 4 bases and J lost 0, with 25 bases in between. The germline V gene has CDR1 MDHEN and CDR2 SYDVKM. CDR3 region: CASSSHPRGSVSLAKNIQYF. In nucleotides, the CDR3 is TGTGCCAGCAGTTCACACCCACGGGGTTCAGTGTCACTAGCCAAAAACATTCAGTACTTC.

This rearrangement joins TRBV11-3 to TRBJ2-3, with 16 bases that match TRBD2. The CDR3 has 20 amino acids. V dropped 5 bases and J dropped 4; count of bases not matched to a gene: 15. Germline V gives CDR1 SGHNT, CDR2 YENEEA. In DNA form, the CDR3 reads TGTGCCAGCAGCCACCGGGGACTAGCGGGAGGGCTGGAATTGGCAGATACGCAGTATTTT. Protein product: CASSHRGLAGGLELADTQYF. The full variable domain, its missing parts supplied by reference TRBV11-3 and TRBJ2-3, is EAGVVQSPRYKIIEKKQPVAFWCNPISGHNTLYWYLQNLGQGPELLIRYENEEAVDDSQLPKDRFSAERLKGVDSTLKIQPAELGDSAVYLCASSHRGLAGGLELADTQYFGPGTRLTVL.

The chain recombines TRBV29-1 with TRBJ1-1, with D perhaps matching TRBD1 (5 bases). The V and J ends lost 1 base and 5 bases respectively, with 11 bases between them. Germline V gene lookup returns CDR1 SQVTM and CDR2 ANQGSEA. The CDR3 extends over 13 amino acids. The CDR3 region has the DNA TGCAGCGTTGAAGCTAATCAGGGAACTGAAGCTTTCTTT. Amino acids: CSVEANQGTEAFF.